This T cell receptor (beta chain) was sequenced in a study of blood T cell repertoires in COVID-19. Looking at the study overall: Sites in the United States, Italy and Spain provided acute and convalescent COVID-19 samples. T cells, B-cell-depleted T cells, or PBMCs supplied cDNA or gDNA.

CDR1 and CDR2 from the germline V gene are SEHNR and FQNEAQ (reference sequence). CDR3 size: 13 residues. V dropped 4 bases and J dropped 6; count of bases not matched to a gene: 2. Per the original methods: It was from reference gene primer amplification that nucleated cell counts were estimated. Clones were sequenced by immunoSEQ multiplex PCR, and TCRdb holds only the in-frame ones, with some missing. Clonal size and the V and J genes are those of that table, whereas D and trimming came from the DNA. In the table there are over 300,000 clones, about 82% of which are singletons. The receptor's source is a human donor in a cohort sampled during active COVID-19. The chain has TRBV7-9 and TRBJ1-2, with 10 bases identical to TRBD1. Sequencing was performed on peripheral blood. The CDR3 sequence: CASSYGTGDGYTF. The DNA of the CDR3 is TGTGCCAGCAGCTACGGGACAGGGGATGGCTACACCTTC.